Shown below are 32 T cell receptor beta chains from a single sample sequenced in a study of OX40 agonist ivuxolimab in advanced cancers. Some clones are missing from TCRdb's copy, which holds only in-frame ones; the method was immunoSEQ multiplex PCR. Of some 65,000 clones detected, around 90% appear once; the ten largest clones hold around 2.7%. The material was CD4+ or CD8+ T cells sorted from blood, obtained in a trial of the OX40 agonist ivuxolimab. These receptors were taken from an adult with an advanced solid tumor such as melanoma, head and neck, liver or kidney cancer.

The J gene is TRBJ2-7, the V gene TRBV5-6, with D uncertain. The V gene's germline CDR1 is SGHDT and CDR2 YYEEEE. This CDR3 is built from 13 residues. The germline V and J ends were trimmed by 7 bases and 0 bases, with 11 bases remaining between them. CDR3 sequence: CASAPDGSYEQYF. CDR3 sequence (DNA): TGTGCCAGCGCCCCGGACGGCTCCTACGAGCAGTACTTC.

This chain uses TRBV27 with TRBJ2-5, with 8 bases aligning to TRBD1. With 5 bases clipped from V and 4 bases from J, the junction kept 12 bases outside the gene matches. CDR3 length: 16 residues. Germline V gives CDR1 MNHEY, CDR2 SMNVEV (reference sequence). The CDR3 spells CASSRGGTGGGETQYF. The CDR3 coding sequence is TGTGCCAGCAGTCGGGGCGGTACAGGGGGTGGAGAGACCCAGTACTTC.

The chain carries TRBV18 and TRBJ1-2; D ambiguous. The CDR3 is 14 residues long. Deletions cut 5 bases from V and 0 bases from J, with 10 bases between. The germline gives CDR1 KGHSH, CDR2 LQKENI. This CDR3 reads CASSVPGTNYGYTF. CDR3 bases: TGTGCCAGCTCAGTACCGGGGACTAACTATGGCTACACCTTC. Complete variable domain (other parts from reference TRBV18 and TRBJ1-2): NAGVMQNPRHLVRRRGQEARLRCSPMKGHSHVYWYRQLPEEGLKFMVYLQKENIIDESGMPKERFSAEFPKEGPSILRIQQVVRGDSAAYFCASSVPGTNYGYTFGSGTRLTVV.

V gene TRBV5-4 combines with J gene TRBJ2-5; a weak D match, TRBD1 (6 bases). CDR3 size: 15 residues. Germline-derived CDR1 and CDR2 are SGHNT and YYREEE (reference sequence). The V end lost 0 bases, the J end lost 8 bases, and 17 bases lay between the germline ends. The CDR3 loop is CASSLGGRDLETQYF. The CDR3 bases are TGTGCCAGCAGCTTGGGGGGGCGCGACTTAGAAACCCAGTACTTC.

The chain uses TRBV29-1 and TRBJ1-3; possible D gene TRBD1, 5 bases. CDR1 SQVTM and CDR2 ANQGSEA come from the germline V gene. The CDR3 runs 11 residues. The CDR3 bases are TGCGGCGGGGGTTCTGGAAACACCATATATTTT. It specifies CGGGSGNTIYF.

The chain recombines TRBV6-6 with TRBJ1-2, with D unresolved. There are 15 residues in the CDR3. The V end was cut by 2 bases, the J end by 3 bases, with 13 bases between. Germline lookup yields CDR1 MNHNY and CDR2 SVGAGI (reference sequence). CDR3 sequence reads: CASSYVGGFDYGYTF. The CDR3 region has the DNA TGTGCCAGCAGTTACGTTGGCGGCTTTGACTATGGCTACACCTTC.

The rearrangement joins TRBV2 to TRBJ2-1, with TRBD2 matching over 11 bases. This CDR3 has 15 amino acids. Germline assignment: CDR1 SNHLY and CDR2 FYNNEI. V was pared by 5 bases and J by 3 bases, with 3 bases of the junction left unmatched. CDR3 coding DNA: TGTGCCAGCAGTTATACTAGCGGGGGCTACAATGAGCAGTTCTTC. This sequence encodes CASSYTSGGYNEQFF. Filled out from reference TRBV2 and TRBJ2-1, the complete variable domain reads EPEVTQTPSHQVTQMGQEVILRCVPISNHLYFYWYRQILGQKVEFLVSFYNNEISEKSEIFDDQFSVERPDGSNFTLKIRSTKLEDSAMYFCASSYTSGGYNEQFFGPGTRLTVL.

The chain uses TRBV27 and TRBJ2-5; TRBD1 agrees at 8 bases. V lost 5 bases, J lost 9 bases, and 14 bases stayed unmatched. Germline V gene lookup returns CDR1 MNHEY and CDR2 SMNVEV (reference sequence). CDR3 length equals 15 residues. The CDR3 sequence: CASSATRNRGEAQYF. CDR3 nucleotides: TGTGCCAGCAGTGCCACCCGGAACAGGGGGGAGGCCCAGTACTTC.

The CDR3 sequence: CASTAGNTEAFF. The CDR3 DNA reads TGTGCCAGCACGGCAGGGAACACTGAAGCTTTCTTT. The chain recombines TRBV25-1 with TRBJ1-1; D gene ambiguous. The CDR3 sequence is 12 residues long. Looked up from germline, CDR1 is MGHDK and CDR2 is SYGVNS. The V end was cut by 7 bases, the J end by 1 base, with 7 bases between.

The chain has TRBV23-1 and TRBJ1-6; TRBD1 matches 10 bases. TRBV23-1 is treated as an ORF (open reading frame) with a function not yet certain. This CDR3 has 17 residues. The J segment lost 7 bases and the V segment lost 0 bases, leaving 6 bases of the junction unmatched. CDR3 coding DNA: TGCGCCAGCAGTCAATCAGATACGGGACAGGGGAATTCACCCCTCCACTTT. Amino acid sequence: CASSQSDTGQGNSPLHF.

This chain uses TRBV7-3 with TRBJ2-7; 10 bases match TRBD2. With 4 bases clipped from V and 5 bases from J, the junction kept 8 bases outside the gene matches. The CDR3 has 15 amino acids. Germline CDR1 and CDR2: SGHTA and FQGTGA. CDR3 bases: TGTGCCAGCAGCTCAGGGGCTAGCGGGAGAAACGAGCAGTACTTC. This translates into CASSSGASGRNEQYF.

The chain links TRBV28 to TRBJ2-1, with 7 bases lining up with TRBD2. The CDR3 covers 18 residues. The germline V gene encodes CDR1 MDHEN and CDR2 SYDVKM. With 6 bases clipped from V and 5 bases from J, the junction kept 19 bases outside the gene matches. Written as DNA, the CDR3 is TGTGCCAGCAGGTACACTAGTGGGGGGAGGGCCCCTAACAATGAGCAGTTCTTC. Encoded protein: CASRYTSGGRAPNNEQFF.

The chain combines TRBV7-9 with TRBJ2-3; 10 nucleotides align to TRBD2. V gave up 5 bases and J gave up 2 bases; unmatched junction bases: 4. The CDR3 is made up of 15 amino acids. Germline V gives CDR1 SEHNR, CDR2 FQNEAQ (reference sequence). The CDR3 DNA sequence: TGTGCCAGCAGCCCAGCGGGGGGGCCCACAGATACGCAGTATTTT. Translated, it gives CASSPAGGPTDTQYF.

This rearrangement joins TRBV2 to TRBJ2-1, with D uncertain. The germline V gene has CDR1 SNHLY and CDR2 FYNNEI. V shed 8 bases and J shed 10 bases, with 12 bases lying between them. The CDR3 contains 11 residues. CDR3 region: CASSPSQEQFF. The CDR3 DNA reads as TGTGCCAGCTCTCCCTCCCAGGAGCAGTTCTTC.

The rearrangement joins TRBV27 to TRBJ1-1; possibly TRBD1 for D (5 bases). Germline-derived CDR1 and CDR2 are MNHEY and SMNVEV (reference sequence). The CDR3 consists of 12 residues. Trimming removed 6 bases from V and 13 bases from J, with 18 bases in between. The DNA of the CDR3 is TGTGCCAGCAGCGGGGACCCCCTGGGTGTTTTCTTT. Amino acids: CASSGDPLGVFF.

V usage is TRBV4-2 and J usage is TRBJ2-7; TRBD1 might be the D (5 bases). Looked up from germline, CDR1 is LGHNA and CDR2 is YNFKEQ. Trimming stripped 5 bases from V and 4 bases from J, with 15 bases between. This CDR3 contains 14 residues. CDR3 DNA: TGTGCCAGCAGCTTGGCCTTGGACACTTACGAGCAGTACTTC. Translation gives CASSLALDTYEQYF.

The CDR3 DNA sequence: TGTGCCAGCAGCGCAGCGGGGGTAGGAAACACCATATATTTT. Protein product: CASSAAGVGNTIYF. This rearrangement joins TRBV13 to TRBJ1-3, with D maybe TRBD1 (5 bases). The CDR3 is 14 residues long. V lost 5 bases and J 4 bases, leaving 12 bases between the germline ends. From germline, CDR1 is PRHDT and CDR2 FYEKMQ (reference sequence).

The chain is built from TRBV5-1 and TRBJ2-1; no definite D call. CDR1 and CDR2 (germline): SGHRS, YFSETQ. This CDR3 spans 15 amino acids. Trimming shortened V by 1 base and J by 9 bases, and 17 bases separated the two germline ends. CDR3 residues: CASSLRAEPNGEQFF. CDR3 bases: TGCGCCAGCAGCTTGCGGGCAGAACCCAATGGTGAGCAGTTCTTC. Supplemented by reference TRBV5-1 and TRBJ2-1, the full variable domain reads KAGVTQTPRYLIKTRGQQVTLSCSPISGHRSVSWYQQTPGQGLQFLFEYFSETQRNKGNFPGRFSGRQFSNSRSEMNVSTLELGDSALYLCASSLRAEPNGEQFFGPGTRLTVL.

This clone appeared a single time. The chain's CDR3 is CASSLGSRGGGYEQYF. The CDR3, as DNA: TGTGCCAGCAGCTTAGGTAGCCGCGGGGGAGGCTACGAGCAGTACTTC. This chain links TRBV7-2 with TRBJ2-7; 7 nucleotides agree with TRBD2. The CDR3 is 16 amino acids. Germline loops: CDR1 SGHTA, CDR2 FQGNSA. J was trimmed by 3 bases and V by 1 base; bases with no gene match: 9.

This clone occurred once. The chain has TRBV28 and TRBJ2-7; D is ambiguous. Germline loops: CDR1 MDHEN, CDR2 SYDVKM. This CDR3 spans 11 amino acids. Between the trimmed V and J ends, which lost 4 bases and 4 bases, there was a span of 5 bases. CDR3: CASSSPYEQYF. The CDR3 nucleotides read TGTGCCAGCAGTTCTCCATACGAGCAGTACTTC.

The chain carries TRBV27 and TRBJ1-2, with D tentatively TRBD1 (5 bases). Trimming took off 4 bases at V and 7 bases at J, with 13 bases between the two ends. Germline assignment: CDR1 MNHEY and CDR2 SMNVEV (reference sequence). The CDR3 runs 13 residues. CDR3 region: CASSYGGGTGYTF. The DNA for the CDR3 is TGTGCCAGCAGTTATGGGGGGGGGACTGGCTACACCTTC.

Only one count was recorded for this clone. This chain connects TRBV30 to TRBJ2-5; no definite D call. CDR1 GTSNPN and CDR2 SVGIG come from the germline V gene (reference sequence). This CDR3 has 16 amino acids. Trimming pared 2 bases from V and 5 bases from J, leaving 21 bases between. CDR3 in amino acids: CAWSSLPAQVRETQYF. The CDR3 nucleotides read TGTGCCTGGAGTTCACTCCCGGCGCAGGTTAGGGAGACCCAGTACTTC.

The genes are TRBV7-2 and TRBJ2-7, with 9 bases matching TRBD2. CDR1 SGHTA and CDR2 FQGNSA come from the germline V gene. This CDR3 contains 15 residues. The V gene end was trimmed by 1 base and the J gene end by 2 bases; junction bases not matched to a gene: 3. CDR3 nucleotide sequence: TGTGCCAGCAGCTTAGTGGCGGGGGGGGCCTACGAGCAGTACTTC. Its translation: CASSLVAGGAYEQYF.

V usage is TRBV6-1 and J usage is TRBJ2-7; D unclear. CDR1 and CDR2 (germline): MNHNS, SASEGT. The CDR3 length is 12 residues. Trimming left V 7 bases short and J 2 bases short, with 9 bases between. The CDR3 protein is CASTREAYEQYF. CDR3 in DNA: TGTGCCAGCACGAGAGAGGCCTACGAGCAGTACTTC.

CDR3 sequence (DNA): TGTGCCAGCAGCTCTCCCGGGTTACAAGAGACCCAGTACTTC. Protein sequence: CASSSPGLQETQYF. The chain is built from TRBV7-6 and TRBJ2-5; no clear D gene. The germline V and J ends were trimmed by 4 bases and 2 bases, with 11 bases remaining between them. The CDR3 has 14 amino acids. Per the germline V gene, CDR1 is SGHVS and CDR2 is FNYEAQ.

The chain uses TRBV30 and TRBJ1-6; the D gene is possibly TRBD1 (5 bases). Trimming cost V 0 bases and J 5 bases, with 8 bases left between them. Germline CDR1 GTSNPN, CDR2 SVGIG (reference sequence). This CDR3 region has 14 residues. The CDR3 here is CAWSVRQHNSPLHF. The CDR3 DNA is TGTGCCTGGAGTGTAAGACAGCATAATTCACCCCTCCACTTT.

The V call is TRBV28, the J call TRBJ1-5, with TRBD1 matching 7 bases. The germline gives CDR1 MDHEN, CDR2 SYDVKM. CDR3 size: 15 residues. V shed 5 bases and J 2 bases; nucleotides not matched to a gene: 6. In nucleotides, the CDR3 is TGTGCCAGCAGTGTAGACAGGGTGGGCAATCAGCCCCAGCATTTT. It is translated as CASSVDRVGNQPQHF.

The table lists this clone with a count of one. The chain joins TRBV21-1 to TRBJ2-1; the table assigns TRBD2, which was not confirmed against the DNA. TRBV21-1 is annotated as a pseudogene. CDR3 length equals 17 residues. Written as DNA, the CDR3 is TGTGCCAGCAGCAAGGGCCGGCTAGCGGGCTCCTACAATGAGCAGTTCTTC. Translated: CASSKGRLAGSYNEQFF.

The chain uses TRBV19 and TRBJ1-2; D is perhaps TRBD1 (6 bases). Deletions cut 5 bases from V and 1 base from J, with 17 bases between. Germline V gene data show CDR1 as LNHDA and CDR2 as SQIVND (reference sequence). The CDR3 length is 16 residues. For the CDR3, the DNA is TGTGCCAGTAGTTCCCCCTCCGACAGGCGTAACTATGGCTACACCTTC. This gives the protein CASSSPSDRRNYGYTF.

This chain connects TRBV6-5 to TRBJ2-7; D might be TRBD1 (6 bases). CDR3 size: 16 residues. Germline CDR1 is MNHEY and CDR2 is SVGAGI. With 4 bases removed from V and 2 bases from J, the gap between germline ends came to 18 bases. CDR3 nucleotide sequence: TGTGCCAGCAGTTCCTCCGTAGAGGGACACGCCTACGAGCAGTACTTC. This sequence encodes CASSSSVEGHAYEQYF.

V gene TRBV29-1 combines with J gene TRBJ2-5, with D perhaps TRBD1 or TRBD2 (5 bases each). The CDR3 extends over 13 amino acids. CDR1 and CDR2 from the germline V gene are SQVTM and ANQGSEA. V lost 5 bases, J lost 4 bases, and 14 bases lay in between. The DNA for the CDR3 is TGCAGCGTTTTCGAGGGGCGCGGAGAGACCCAGTACTTC. Translated, it gives CSVFEGRGETQYF.

This clone was counted a few times. The CDR3 sequence: CASSSSGGEQYF. The CDR3 nucleotides are TGTGCCAGCAGTTCCTCAGGGGGCGAGCAGTACTTC. The V call is TRBV28, the J call TRBJ2-7, with 7 nucleotides matching TRBD1. CDR3 length: 12 amino acids. Germline assignment: CDR1 MDHEN and CDR2 SYDVKM. With 4 bases clipped from V and 6 bases from J, the junction kept 3 bases outside the gene matches. Full variable domain (remainder filled in from reference TRBV28 and TRBJ2-7): DVKVTQSSRYLVKRTGEKVFLECVQDMDHENMFWYRQDPGLGLRLIYFSYDVKMKEKGDIPEGYSVSREKKERFSLILESASTNQTSMYLCASSSSGGEQYFGPGTRLTVT.